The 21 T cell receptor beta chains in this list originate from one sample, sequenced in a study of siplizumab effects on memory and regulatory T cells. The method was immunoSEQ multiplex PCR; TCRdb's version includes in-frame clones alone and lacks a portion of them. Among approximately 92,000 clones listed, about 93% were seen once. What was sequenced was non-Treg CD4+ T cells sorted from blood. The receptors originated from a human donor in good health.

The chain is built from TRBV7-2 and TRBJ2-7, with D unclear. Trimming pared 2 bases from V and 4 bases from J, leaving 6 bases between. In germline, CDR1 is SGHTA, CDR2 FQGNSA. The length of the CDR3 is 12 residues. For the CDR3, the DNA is TGTGCCAGCAGCTTAAACAGATACGAGCAGTACTTC. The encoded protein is CASSLNRYEQYF.

This CDR3 reads CAWGDSLNTEAFF. The DNA for the CDR3 is TGTGCCTGGGGGGACAGTCTGAACACTGAAGCTTTCTTT. The J gene is TRBJ1-1, the V gene TRBV30, with 7 positions matching TRBD1. Germline loops: CDR1 GTSNPN, CDR2 SVGIG (reference sequence). V lost 5 bases, J lost 0 bases, and 3 bases stayed unmatched. CDR3 length: 13 amino acids.

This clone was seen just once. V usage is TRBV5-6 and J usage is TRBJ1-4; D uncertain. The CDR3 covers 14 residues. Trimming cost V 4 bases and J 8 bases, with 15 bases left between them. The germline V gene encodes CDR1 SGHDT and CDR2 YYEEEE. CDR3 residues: CASSPGRVEEKLFF. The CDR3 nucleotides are TGTGCCAGCAGCCCCGGAAGGGTCGAAGAAAAACTGTTTTTT.

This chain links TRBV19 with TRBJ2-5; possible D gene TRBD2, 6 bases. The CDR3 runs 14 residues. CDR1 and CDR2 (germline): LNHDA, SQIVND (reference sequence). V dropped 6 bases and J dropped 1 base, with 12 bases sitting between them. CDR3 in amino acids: CASSRIAAQETQYF. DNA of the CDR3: TGTGCCAGTAGCAGGATAGCGGCCCAAGAGACCCAGTACTTC. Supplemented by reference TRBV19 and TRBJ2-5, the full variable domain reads DGGITQSPKYLFRKEGQNVTLSCEQNLNHDAMYWYRQDPGQGLRLIYYSQIVNDFQKGDIAEGYSVSREKKESFPLTVTSAQKNPTAFYLCASSRIAAQETQYFGPGTRLLVL.

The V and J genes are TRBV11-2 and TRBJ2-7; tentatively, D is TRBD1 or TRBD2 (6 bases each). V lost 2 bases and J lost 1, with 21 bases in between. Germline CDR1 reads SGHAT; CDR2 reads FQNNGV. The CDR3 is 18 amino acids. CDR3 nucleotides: TGTGCCAGCAGCTTACTTGGAGGGGGTAGGAGTCCGTCCTACGAGCAGTACTTC. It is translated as CASSLLGGGRSPSYEQYF.

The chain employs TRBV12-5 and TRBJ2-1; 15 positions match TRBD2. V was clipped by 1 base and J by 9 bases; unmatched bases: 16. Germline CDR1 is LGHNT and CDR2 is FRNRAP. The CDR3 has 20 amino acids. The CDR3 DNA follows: TGTGCTAGTGGTTTGGGTATCGGACTAGCGGGAGGGCCCCTGGGTGGTGAGCAGTTCTTC. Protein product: CASGLGIGLAGGPLGGEQFF.

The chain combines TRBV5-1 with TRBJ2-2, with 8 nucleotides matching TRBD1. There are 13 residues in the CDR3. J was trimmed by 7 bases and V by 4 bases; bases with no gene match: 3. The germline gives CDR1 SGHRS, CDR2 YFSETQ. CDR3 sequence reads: CASSPGGIGELFF. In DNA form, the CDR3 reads TGCGCCAGCAGCCCAGGGGGCATCGGGGAGCTGTTTTTT. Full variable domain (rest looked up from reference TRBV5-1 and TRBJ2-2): KAGVTQTPRYLIKTRGQQVTLSCSPISGHRSVSWYQQTPGQGLQFLFEYFSETQRNKGNFPGRFSGRQFSNSRSEMNVSTLELGDSALYLCASSPGGIGELFFGEGSRLTVL.

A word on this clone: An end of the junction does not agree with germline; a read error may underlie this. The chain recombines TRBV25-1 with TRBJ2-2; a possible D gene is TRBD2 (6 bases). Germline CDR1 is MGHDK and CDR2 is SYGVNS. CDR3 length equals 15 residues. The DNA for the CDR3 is TGTGCCAGCAGTGCGTTGACTAGTACGACCGGGGGGCTGTTTTTT. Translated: CASSALTSTTGGLFF.

The CDR3 nucleotides read TGTGCCAGCAGCCCGCCATCCCTCTCTCTTTACGAGCAGTACTTC. Translation gives CASSPPSLSLYEQYF. V is TRBV11-2 and J is TRBJ2-7; D gene unclear. This CDR3 contains 15 residues. Germline V CDR1 and CDR2: SGHAT, FQNNGV. Trimming removed 5 bases at V and 4 bases at J, with 18 bases between.

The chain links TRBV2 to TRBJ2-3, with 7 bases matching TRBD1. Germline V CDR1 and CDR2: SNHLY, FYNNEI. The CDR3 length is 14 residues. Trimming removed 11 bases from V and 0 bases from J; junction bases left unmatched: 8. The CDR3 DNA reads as TGTGCCTGTCAGGGGGTAGAAAGCACAGATACGCAGTATTTT. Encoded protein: CACQGVESTDTQYF.

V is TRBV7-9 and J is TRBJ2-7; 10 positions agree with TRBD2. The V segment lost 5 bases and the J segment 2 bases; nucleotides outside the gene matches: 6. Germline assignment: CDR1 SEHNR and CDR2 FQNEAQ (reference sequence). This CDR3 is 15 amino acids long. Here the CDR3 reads CASSASGRVPYEQYF. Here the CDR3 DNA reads TGTGCCAGCAGCGCAAGCGGGAGGGTTCCCTACGAGCAGTACTTC. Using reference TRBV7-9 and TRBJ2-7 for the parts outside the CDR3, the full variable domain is DTGVSQNPRHKITKRGQNVTFRCDPISEHNRLYWYRQTLGQGPEFLTYFQNEAQLEKSRLLSDRFSAERPKGSFSTLEIQRTEQGDSAMYLCASSASGRVPYEQYFGPGTRLTVT.

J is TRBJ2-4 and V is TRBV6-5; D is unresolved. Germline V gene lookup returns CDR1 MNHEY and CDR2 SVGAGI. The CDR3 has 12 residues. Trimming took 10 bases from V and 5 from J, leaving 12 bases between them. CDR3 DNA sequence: TGTGCCACCAGCTTGGTCCAAAACATTCAGTACTTC. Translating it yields CATSLVQNIQYF.

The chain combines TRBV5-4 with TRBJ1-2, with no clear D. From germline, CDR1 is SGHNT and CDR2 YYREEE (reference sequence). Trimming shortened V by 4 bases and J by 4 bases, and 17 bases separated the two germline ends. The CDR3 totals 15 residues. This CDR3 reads CASSPHGPVIYGYTF. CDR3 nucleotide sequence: TGTGCCAGCAGCCCCCACGGGCCGGTTATCTATGGCTACACCTTC.

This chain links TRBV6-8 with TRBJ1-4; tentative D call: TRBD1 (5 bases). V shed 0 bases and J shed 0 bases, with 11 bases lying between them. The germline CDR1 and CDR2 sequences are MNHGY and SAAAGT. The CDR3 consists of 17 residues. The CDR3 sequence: CASSYSPTGPTNEKLFF. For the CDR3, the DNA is TGTGCCAGCAGTTACTCGCCGACGGGGCCAACTAATGAAAAACTGTTTTTT.

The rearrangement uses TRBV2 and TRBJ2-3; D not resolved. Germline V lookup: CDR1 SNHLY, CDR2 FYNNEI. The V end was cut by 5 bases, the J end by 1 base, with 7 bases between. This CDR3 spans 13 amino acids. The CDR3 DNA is TGTGCCAGCAGTACGGAGCGCACAGATACGCAGTATTTT. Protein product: CASSTERTDTQYF.

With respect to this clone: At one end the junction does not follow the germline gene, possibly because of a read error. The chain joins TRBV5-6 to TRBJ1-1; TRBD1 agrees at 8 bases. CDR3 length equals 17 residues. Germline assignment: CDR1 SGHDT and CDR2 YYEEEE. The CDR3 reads CASILSRTGYTFTEAFF. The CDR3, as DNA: TGTGCCAGCATCTTGTCCCGGACAGGGTATACGTTCACTGAAGCTTTCTTT.

DNA of the CDR3: TGTGCCAGCAAATGGACTAGTTCGACCACAGATACGCAGTATTTT. Translation gives CASKWTSSTTDTQYF. The chain employs TRBV27 and TRBJ2-3; 7 nucleotides line up with TRBD2. Trimming removed 7 bases from V and 2 bases from J; junction bases left unmatched: 9. CDR1 is MNHEY, CDR2 SMNVEV, per germline (reference sequence). CDR3 length: 15 amino acids.

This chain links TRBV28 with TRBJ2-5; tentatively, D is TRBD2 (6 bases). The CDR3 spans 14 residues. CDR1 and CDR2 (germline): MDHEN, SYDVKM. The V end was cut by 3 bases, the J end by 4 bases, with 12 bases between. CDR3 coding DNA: TGTGCCAGCAGTTTTTATGGAGGGGTAGAGACCCAGTACTTC. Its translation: CASSFYGGVETQYF.

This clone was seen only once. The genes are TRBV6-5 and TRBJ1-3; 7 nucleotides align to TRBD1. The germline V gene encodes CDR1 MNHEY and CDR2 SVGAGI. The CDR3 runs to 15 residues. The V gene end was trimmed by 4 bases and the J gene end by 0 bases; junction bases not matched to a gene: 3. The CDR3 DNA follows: TGTGCCAGCAGTTGGGACAGAAGCTCTGGAAACACCATATATTTT. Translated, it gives CASSWDRSSGNTIYF.

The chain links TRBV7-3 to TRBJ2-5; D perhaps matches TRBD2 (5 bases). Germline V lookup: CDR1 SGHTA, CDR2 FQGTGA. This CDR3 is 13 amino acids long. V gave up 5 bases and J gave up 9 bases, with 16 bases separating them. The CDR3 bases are TGTGCCAGCAGCCTAGACCTTATCGGGGCCCAGTACTTC. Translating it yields CASSLDLIGAQYF.

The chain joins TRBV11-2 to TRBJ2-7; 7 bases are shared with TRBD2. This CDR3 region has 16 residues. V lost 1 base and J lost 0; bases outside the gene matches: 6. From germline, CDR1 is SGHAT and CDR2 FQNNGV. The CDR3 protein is CASSLVGRGNSYEQYF. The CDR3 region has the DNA TGTGCCAGCAGCTTAGTTGGGCGGGGGAACTCCTACGAGCAGTACTTC.